These 25 T cell receptor beta chains share one sample of origin, sequenced in a study of T cell changes during pregnancy in multiple sclerosis. Method: immunoSEQ multiplex PCR; TCRdb's copy keeps in-frame clones and lacks some. The sample contains about 63,000 clones, approximately 93% of which appear only once. The source was CD8+ T cells from peripheral blood mononuclear cells, collected in the second trimester of pregnancy. These receptors all stem from a female donor with multiple sclerosis, enrolled in a pregnancy study.

Only one count was recorded for this clone. The chain carries TRBV9 and TRBJ2-1; possibly TRBD2 for D (5 bases). This CDR3 has 16 amino acids. Germline V lookup: CDR1 SGDLS, CDR2 YYNGEE. With 0 bases removed from V and 0 bases from J, the gap between germline ends came to 10 bases. In DNA, the CDR3 is TGTGCCAGCAGCGTAGTTACGGGAAGCTCCTACAATGAGCAGTTCTTC. Protein product: CASSVVTGSSYNEQFF.

The chain employs TRBV9 and TRBJ2-7, with 8 bases that match TRBD1. Trimming cost V 0 bases and J 3 bases; bases outside gene matches: 5. CDR1 and CDR2 (germline): SGDLS, YYNGEE. The CDR3 covers 15 residues. CDR3 in DNA: TGTGCCAGCAGCGTAGGCTCCACAGGGGGCTACGAGCAGTACTTC. This encodes CASSVGSTGGYEQYF.

The gene calls are TRBV5-4 and TRBJ2-1; a possible D gene is TRBD2 (6 bases). The V end was cut by 1 base, the J end by 6 bases, with 11 bases between. This CDR3 spans 14 amino acids. CDR1 SGHNT and CDR2 YYREEE come from the germline V gene (reference sequence). The CDR3: CASSLRLASNEQFF. CDR3 in DNA: TGTGCCAGCAGCTTGAGGCTAGCGAGCAATGAGCAGTTCTTC.

The chain carries TRBV19 and TRBJ2-7, with 9 bases lining up with TRBD2. The CDR3 is made up of 15 amino acids. Germline values: CDR1 LNHDA, CDR2 SQIVND (reference sequence). V shed 3 bases, J shed 4 bases, and the junction held 7 bases outside the gene matches. CDR3 DNA sequence: TGTGCCAGTAGTATCGGCGGGAGGGCCGGATACGAGCAGTACTTC. The encoded protein is CASSIGGRAGYEQYF.

The rearrangement links TRBV2 to TRBJ2-2, with 8 bases that match TRBD2. The CDR3 is 14 amino acids. Per the germline V gene, CDR1 is SNHLY and CDR2 is FYNNEI. V gave up 6 bases and J gave up 5 bases; unmatched junction bases: 5. In DNA form, the CDR3 reads TGTGCCAGCAGCTACCGGGGGGGGACCGGGGAGCTGTTTTTT. It yields the protein CASSYRGGTGELFF.

The chain employs TRBV6-1 and TRBJ2-1; D is undetermined. V lost 4 bases to trimming and J lost 0 bases, with 4 bases between them. From germline, CDR1 is MNHNS and CDR2 SASEGT. This CDR3 region has 13 residues. The CDR3 spells CASSVYSYNEQFF. The CDR3 coding sequence is TGTGCCAGCAGTGTTTACTCCTACAATGAGCAGTTCTTC.

As for this clone: This sample includes further DNA sequences coding for the same CDR3. This chain connects TRBV18 to TRBJ1-2; D perhaps matches TRBD1 (5 bases). CDR3 length: 14 amino acids. Per the germline V gene, CDR1 is KGHSH and CDR2 is LQKENI. Trimming cost V 0 bases and J 4 bases, with 9 bases left between them. This CDR3 reads CASSPPTESYGYTF. The CDR3 DNA reads TGTGCCAGCTCACCACCGACAGAATCCTATGGCTACACCTTC.

The rearrangement uses TRBV5-5 and TRBJ2-4, with D perhaps matching TRBD1 (5 bases). Trimming left V 7 bases short and J 7 bases short, with 9 bases between. Germline V gene lookup returns CDR1 SGHKS and CDR2 YYEKEE (reference sequence). The CDR3 length is 11 residues. CDR3: CASGRQNIQYF. The CDR3 bases are TGTGCCAGCGGCCGACAGAACATTCAGTACTTC.

The V and J genes are TRBV7-8 and TRBJ1-5; D is unclear. CDR3 length equals 15 residues. Trimming shortened V by 5 bases and J by 4 bases, and 15 bases separated the two germline ends. Germline CDR1 is SGHVS and CDR2 is FQNEAQ. The CDR3 sequence: CASSLGRVINQPQHF. The DNA of the CDR3 is TGTGCCAGCAGCCTCGGGAGGGTAATTAATCAGCCCCAGCATTTT.

The chain combines TRBV2 with TRBJ2-2; TRBD2 might be the D (6 bases). This CDR3 is built from 12 residues. Germline-derived CDR1 and CDR2 are SNHLY and FYNNEI. The germline V and J ends were trimmed by 4 bases and 6 bases, with 6 bases remaining between them. CDR3 DNA sequence: TGTGCCAGCAGTGGGAGGGCCGGGGAGCTGTTTTTT. Encoded protein: CASSGRAGELFF.

This clone appeared a few times. The J gene is TRBJ2-1, the V gene TRBV5-1, with no clear D. Trimming stripped 3 bases from V and 0 bases from J, with 16 bases between. The CDR3 length is 17 residues. From germline, CDR1 is SGHRS and CDR2 YFSETQ. Written as DNA, the CDR3 is TGCGCCAGCAGCTCCAACTATTATCCGAGCTCCTACAATGAGCAGTTCTTC. It encodes CASSSNYYPSSYNEQFF.

J is TRBJ1-2 and V is TRBV27; 8 bases match TRBD1. The CDR3 is 16 residues long. Germline V gives CDR1 MNHEY, CDR2 SMNVEV (reference sequence). The ends lost 5 bases at V and 4 bases at J; junction bases unmatched: 12. Here the CDR3 reads CASSLTSRGQIYGYTF. CDR3 in DNA: TGTGCCAGCAGTCTTACGTCCAGGGGGCAGATCTATGGCTACACCTTC.

V gene TRBV9 combines with J gene TRBJ2-1; maybe TRBD1 (6 bases). The ends were cut back, 3 bases at V and 4 bases at J, with 14 bases in the middle. Germline assignment: CDR1 SGDLS and CDR2 YYNGEE. This CDR3 is 15 amino acids long. The CDR3: CASSAGTGQYNEQFF. The CDR3 nucleotides read TGTGCCAGCAGCGCCGGAACCGGACAGTACAATGAGCAGTTCTTC.

A few counts support this clone. This chain joins TRBV7-9 and TRBJ2-2; 9 bases align to TRBD2. The CDR3 is made up of 16 amino acids. The V gene's germline CDR1 is SEHNR and CDR2 FQNEAQ (reference sequence). The trim removed 6 bases at V and 2 bases at J, leaving 7 bases unmatched. In DNA form, the CDR3 reads TGTGCCAGCAGTCCTCGGACTAGCGTAAACACCGGGGAGCTGTTTTTT. Encoded protein: CASSPRTSVNTGELFF. The full variable domain, completed using reference TRBV7-9 and TRBJ2-2, is DTGVSQNPRHKITKRGQNVTFRCDPISEHNRLYWYRQTLGQGPEFLTYFQNEAQLEKSRLLSDRFSAERPKGSFSTLEIQRTEQGDSAMYLCASSPRTSVNTGELFFGEGSRLTVL.

The genes are TRBV29-1 and TRBJ2-1; TRBD1 is a possible D gene (6 bases). There are 13 residues in the CDR3. From germline, CDR1 is SQVTM and CDR2 ANQGSEA. Trimming cost V 3 bases and J 7 bases, with 13 bases left between them. The CDR3 DNA is TGCAGCGTTGACTTGGGGGCGCAGAATGAGCAGTTCTTC. It codes for CSVDLGAQNEQFF.

This chain connects TRBV11-2 to TRBJ2-2; tentatively, D is TRBD1 (5 bases). CDR1 is SGHAT and CDR2 is FQNNGV in the germline V gene. The germline V and J ends were trimmed by 1 base and 7 bases, with 13 bases remaining between them. This CDR3 region has 15 residues. CDR3 in DNA: TGTGCCAGCAGCTTAGGGGGCGCTTCTGTCGGGGAGCTGTTTTTT. Translating it yields CASSLGGASVGELFF. The variable domain in full, with the rest retrieved from reference TRBV11-2 and TRBJ2-2, is EAGVAQSPRYKIIEKRQSVAFWCNPISGHATLYWYQQILGQGPKLLIQFQNNGVVDDSQLPKDRFSAERLKGVDSTLKIQPAKLEDSAVYLCASSLGGASVGELFFGEGSRLTVL.

V is TRBV6-1 and J is TRBJ2-7, with TRBD1 matching 7 bases. Germline V gene lookup returns CDR1 MNHNS and CDR2 SASEGT. This CDR3 has 14 amino acids. With V trimmed by 2 bases and J by 2 bases, 3 bases remained unmatched. As DNA, the CDR3 is TGTGCCAGCAGTGAACCCACAGGGGCCTACGAGCAGTACTTC. As protein: CASSEPTGAYEQYF.

Here the CDR3 DNA reads TGTGCCAGCAGTATGCGCGGCACAGATACGCAGTATTTT. Residues: CASSMRGTDTQYF. The chain couples TRBV27 to TRBJ2-3; D is ambiguous. The CDR3 has 13 amino acids. Trimming removed 5 bases from V and 1 base from J, with 7 bases in between. Germline assignment: CDR1 MNHEY and CDR2 SMNVEV (reference sequence).

The chain is built from TRBV6-1 and TRBJ1-1, with D maybe TRBD1 (5 bases). Germline-derived CDR1 and CDR2 are MNHNS and SASEGT. V was trimmed by 1 base and J by 1 base, leaving 19 bases between them. The CDR3 runs 18 residues. CDR3 in amino acids: CASSEDGREVLQNTEAFF. The CDR3 nucleotides are TGTGCCAGCAGTGAAGACGGCAGGGAGGTCCTCCAGAACACTGAAGCTTTCTTT.

V usage is TRBV27 and J usage is TRBJ2-1; TRBD1 matches at 8 bases. This CDR3 spans 17 amino acids. CDR1 is MNHEY, CDR2 SMNVEV, per germline (reference sequence). With V trimmed by 0 bases and J by 3 bases, 7 bases remained unmatched. In DNA, the CDR3 is TGTGCCAGCAGTTTATCGTGGTGGGACAGGCTCTACAATGAGCAGTTCTTC. Amino acid sequence: CASSLSWWDRLYNEQFF.

This clone was picked up one time. The chain joins TRBV2 to TRBJ2-7; 8 bases match TRBD1. The CDR3 extends over 13 amino acids. Germline trimming cut 9 bases from V and 5 bases from J; bases unmatched to any gene: 9. Germline loops: CDR1 SNHLY, CDR2 FYNNEI. The CDR3 spells CASVQGARNEQYF. The CDR3 coding sequence is TGTGCCAGTGTCCAGGGGGCGCGGAACGAGCAGTACTTC.

Only one count was recorded for this clone. V and J are TRBV5-1 and TRBJ2-7; D is perhaps TRBD1 (6 bases). V was cut by 1 base and J by 5 bases, with 10 bases left in between. Germline loops: CDR1 SGHRS, CDR2 YFSETQ. This CDR3 is 13 amino acids long. The CDR3 sequence: CASSLTGLDEQYF. In DNA, the CDR3 is TGCGCCAGCAGCTTGACAGGGTTGGACGAGCAGTACTTC.

The gene calls are TRBV25-1 and TRBJ2-5; a possible D gene is TRBD1 (6 bases). The DNA end lines up better with TRBJ2-7; the J call may be wrong. CDR1 is MGHDK, CDR2 SYGVNS, per germline. This CDR3 spans 16 amino acids. The CDR3 region is CASSESPDRYPYEQYF. DNA of the CDR3: TGTGCCAGCAGTGAGAGCCCAGACAGGTACCCCTACGAGCAGTACTTC.

The chain carries TRBV6-4 and TRBJ2-1; D possibly corresponds to TRBD1 (6 bases). Deletions cut 4 bases from V and 6 bases from J, with 13 bases between. Germline V gene sequence: CDR1 MRHNA, CDR2 SNTAGT. The length of the CDR3 is 14 residues. The CDR3 is CASSADSNLNEQFF. CDR3 sequence (DNA): TGTGCCAGCAGTGCGGACAGTAACCTCAATGAGCAGTTCTTC.

The chain has TRBV9 and TRBJ1-1; 11 bases agree with TRBD1. J gave up 5 bases and V 0 bases, and 6 bases lay outside the gene matches. Germline V CDR1 and CDR2: SGDLS, YYNGEE. The CDR3 sequence is 16 residues long. In DNA form, the CDR3 reads TGTGCCAGCAGCGTAGCGGACAGGGGGCTGGGAACTGAAGCTTTCTTT. Its protein product is CASSVADRGLGTEAFF.